The text below deals with one T cell receptor (beta chain). What it recognizes is unknown. This record comes from a study of OX40 agonist ivuxolimab in advanced cancers. In the study overall: Patients assigned to dose escalation were diagnosed with hepatocellular carcinoma, melanoma, renal cell or head and neck cancer. Three partial responders included one hepatocellular carcinoma patient and two cutaneous melanoma patients.

Germline CDR1 reads LNHDA; CDR2 reads SQIVND (reference sequence). V was shortened by 2 bases and J by 0 bases, with 11 bases between the two germline ends. The CDR3 runs to 16 residues. Assay used: immunoSEQ multiplex PCR; TCRdb lists only in-frame clones, some missing. The table has roughly 46,000 clones, around nine tenths seen once; the top ten hold 0.5% to 0.65%. Study-wide results and caveats: Certain nonresponders additionally had low normalized T-cell clonal expansion. Antigen targets of the expanded peripheral T cells went undetermined.

The sequenced sample was CD4+ or CD8+ T cells sorted from blood, obtained in a trial of the OX40 agonist ivuxolimab. The chain recombines TRBV19 with TRBJ1-3; D not certain. The sequence was obtained from an adult with an advanced solid tumor such as melanoma, head and neck, liver or kidney cancer. CDR3 sequence reads: CASSISAWASGNTIYF. Written as DNA, the CDR3 is TGTGCCAGTAGTATAAGTGCCTGGGCCTCTGGAAACACCATATATTTT. The full variable domain, completed using reference TRBV19 and TRBJ1-3, is DGGITQSPKYLFRKEGQNVTLSCEQNLNHDAMYWYRQDPGQGLRLIYYSQIVNDFQKGDIAEGYSVSREKKESFPLTVTSAQKNPTAFYLCASSISAWASGNTIYFGEGSWLTVV.